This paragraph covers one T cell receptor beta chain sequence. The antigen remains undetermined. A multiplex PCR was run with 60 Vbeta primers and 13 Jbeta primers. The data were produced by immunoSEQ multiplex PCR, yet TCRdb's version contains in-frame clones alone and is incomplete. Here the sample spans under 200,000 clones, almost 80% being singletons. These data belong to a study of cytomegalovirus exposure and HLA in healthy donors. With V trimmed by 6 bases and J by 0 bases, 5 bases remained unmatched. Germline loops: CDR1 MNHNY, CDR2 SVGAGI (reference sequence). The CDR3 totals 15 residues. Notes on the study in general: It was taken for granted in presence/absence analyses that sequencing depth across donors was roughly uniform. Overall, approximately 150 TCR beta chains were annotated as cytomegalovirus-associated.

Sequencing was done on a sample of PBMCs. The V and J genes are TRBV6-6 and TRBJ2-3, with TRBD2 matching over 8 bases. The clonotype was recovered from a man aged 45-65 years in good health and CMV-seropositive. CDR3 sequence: CASSRGGPSTDTQYF. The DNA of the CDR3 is TGTGCCAGCAGCCGCGGGGGGCCGAGCACAGATACGCAGTATTTT.